This T cell receptor (beta chain) was identified in a study of regulatory T cells in long-lasting Graves disease. Findings and caveats of the study: There was favoring of TRBV28, TRBJ1-2 and TRBJ2-5 in persistent disease. New patients shared fewer public clonotypes (approximately 1,000) than persistent patients did (roughly 2,500). Lower TCR diversity was seen in persistent Graves' patients than in newly diagnosed ones.

This clonotype has just a few counts. Antigen unknown. The time point was: newly diagnosed GD, antithyroid drugs for less than 3 months. There was RNA extracted from PBMCs, and the TCR library was made from it. Construction of TCR beta libraries relied on iRepertoire HTBI primers and on Arm-PCR targeting CDR3 regions. TCRdb processed the multiplex PCR reads anew with MiXCR; each CDR3 protein has one entry. The repertoire holds 400,000 to 650,000 distinct CDR3 sequences, with about 16% as singletons. CDR3 length: 19 amino acids. Trimming pared 0 bases from V and 6 bases from J, leaving 25 bases between. Germline values: CDR1 SEHNR, CDR2 FQNEAQ (reference sequence). These sequences were also reported in another study, on T cells in Graves' hyperthyroidism and ophthalmopathy. This second report adds: Primed by the HTBI set, a first-round RT-PCR was run on the TCR CDR3.

The rearrangement uses TRBV7-9 and TRBJ2-3, with D possibly being TRBD1 or TRBD2 (6 bases each). The TCR originated in a woman between 40 and 65 years old with Graves disease. Sequenced here: peripheral blood mononuclear cells (PBMCs), sampled at new diagnosis, from a patient treated with antithyroid drugs. The CDR3 reads CASSLATTGAEKARDTQYF. The CDR3 DNA reads TGTGCCAGCAGCTTAGCCACTACGGGGGCGGAAAAGGCTAGGGATACGCAGTATTTT.